This T cell receptor (beta chain) was captured in a study of T cell clones after liver transplantation. Background on the study: Third-party-reactive TCRbeta sequences from pre-transplant mixed lymphocyte reactions served as antigen-independent comparators. Study results and caveats: Migration into the graft, not deletion, may explain lost graft donor-reactive T cells.

Method: immunoSEQ multiplex PCR; TCRdb's copy keeps in-frame clones and lacks some. Of 65,000 to 90,000 clones in the sample, roughly nine tenths were seen once. Germline lookup yields CDR1 MNHEY and CDR2 SMNVEV (reference sequence). This CDR3 spans 16 amino acids. Deletions cut 2 bases from V and 2 bases from J, with 16 bases between. This clone has a single count. Its antigen is not known. Thawed unstimulated PBMCs were FACS-sorted by CD3, CD4 and CD8 into two populations. This sample comprised CD4+ T cells from blood, obtained before liver transplant. The chain has TRBV27 and TRBJ2-7; D possibly corresponds to TRBD1 (5 bases). The TCR originated in a human donor who received a liver transplant. CDR3 nucleotide sequence: TGTGCCAGCAGTTTAAAGGGGCTGGTCGACCCCTACGAGCAGTACTTC. It is translated as CASSLKGLVDPYEQYF.